These T cell receptor beta chains were read from a single sample in a study of blood T cell repertoires in COVID-19. The protocol was immunoSEQ multiplex PCR, while the TCRdb copy is restricted to in-frame clones and leaves out a portion. The sample includes roughly 70,000 clones, around three quarters of them seen just once. Sequencing was carried out using peripheral blood. These TCRs come from a human donor in a cohort sampled during active COVID-19. The CDR3 runs from the conserved cysteine through the conserved F or W. Fields, in order: J gene, D gene, V gene, clone size, CDR3 protein. The D gene is left open where the match is weak. The listing skips clone size in some rows; elsewhere it reads once, few, many or a size class.

>TRBJ1-2|NA|TRBV9|NA
CASSVEPNYGYTF
>TRBJ1-3|NA|TRBV18|NA
CASSPGNSGNTIYF
>TRBJ1-6|NA|TRBV5-1|NA
CASSLGQGNSPLHF
>TRBJ2-3|NA|TRBV4-3|NA
CASSPVAGTDTQYF
>TRBJ2-2|NA|TRBV5-1|NA
CATSGQNTGELFF
>TRBJ2-7|NA|TRBV28|NA
CASSTRPPGLRLLGEQYF
>TRBJ2-3|TRBD2|TRBV9|NA
CASSVGFGGRASDTQYF
>TRBJ2-6|NA|TRBV5-1|NA
CASSLTAAGANVLTF
>TRBJ1-5|TRBD1|TRBV19|NA
CASRSDRGPDSDNQPQHF
>TRBJ2-1|TRBD2|TRBV7-2|NA
CASSQPASGDYNEQFF
>TRBJ1-1|NA|TRBV5-6|NA
CASSGQAGGMNTEAFF
>TRBJ2-2|TRBD1|TRBV5-1|NA
CASGTPAGGNTGELFF
>TRBJ2-6|NA|TRBV5-8|NA
CASSLGYSGANVLTF
>TRBJ2-3|TRBD2|TRBV4-3|few
CASSQEVSEGTRWNTQYF
>TRBJ2-7|TRBD1|TRBV10-3|NA
CAISGQGYEQYF
>TRBJ2-7|NA|TRBV6-5|once
CASSYSQGTPYEQYF
>TRBJ1-1|NA|TRBV28|NA
CASGGRRFTEAFF
>TRBJ1-4|NA|TRBV4-1|NA
CASSQDSSGTTNEKLFF
>TRBJ2-5|TRBD1|TRBV28|NA
CASRLKTWTGRSETQYF
>TRBJ2-7|TRBD2|TRBV4-3|NA
CASSQDLRTSGSYEQYF
>TRBJ2-1|NA|TRBV18|NA
CASSPDRDTRRNEQFF
>TRBJ2-7|TRBD1|TRBV27|few
CASRTGGAGEQYF
>TRBJ1-2|NA|TRBV28|NA
CASSSGTSGYTF
>TRBJ1-5|NA|TRBV10-3|NA
CASHDSSNQPQHF
>TRBJ2-1|TRBD2|TRBV28|NA
CASTPGGERGKNEQFF
>TRBJ2-3|TRBD2|TRBV15|once
CATSGGLAGGPGDTQYF
>TRBJ1-4|NA|TRBV30|once
CAWSALESGEKLFF
>TRBJ1-1|NA|TRBV5-4|few
CASSLQGTEAFF
>TRBJ2-3|TRBD2|TRBV5-6|NA
CASSSRTSGISTDTQYF
>TRBJ2-5|NA|TRBV27|NA
CASAIVGGMETQYF
>TRBJ2-7|TRBD1|TRBV5-1|NA
CASSVQGATYEQYF
>TRBJ2-7|TRBD1|TRBV7-9|NA
CASSLGQGVEYF
>TRBJ2-5|TRBD1|TRBV6-5|NA
CASSPNRGSETQYF
>TRBJ2-3|NA|TRBV15|NA
CATSRDNGGAQYF
>TRBJ2-5|NA|TRBV9|NA
CASSVSGHATQETQYF
>TRBJ1-6|TRBD1|TRBV30|NA
CAWTVRQGDSPLHF
>TRBJ2-1|TRBD1|TRBV5-1|NA
CASSQDREQFF
>TRBJ2-7|TRBD1|TRBV6-5|NA
CASRDRGYEQYF
>TRBJ2-7|TRBD2|TRBV6-2/TRBV6-3|few
CASSRSGSSSEQYF
>TRBJ1-4|TRBD1|TRBV9|NA
CASSAPGQGIGAANEKLFF
>TRBJ1-3|TRBD1|TRBV4-3|NA
CASSQEPGTAGNTIYF
>TRBJ1-5|NA|TRBV2|NA
CASSAGSSSGNQPQHF
>TRBJ2-4|TRBD1|TRBV19|NA
CASSRGTGGAGNIQYF
>TRBJ2-5|NA|TRBV4-3|NA
CASSQGVTDGQETQYF
>TRBJ1-2|NA|TRBV6-2/TRBV6-3|NA
CASSSSPYGYTF
>TRBJ2-7|NA|TRBV7-8|NA
CASTPGGSYEQYF
>TRBJ2-6|NA|TRBV28|NA
CASSLHSGANVLTF
>TRBJ2-2|TRBD2|TRBV5-4|NA
CASSNGLAPSGELFF
>TRBJ2-5|TRBD2|TRBV28|NA
CASGTSGRSWETQYF
>TRBJ2-1|TRBD2|TRBV28|NA
CASSLYGRGGNEQFF